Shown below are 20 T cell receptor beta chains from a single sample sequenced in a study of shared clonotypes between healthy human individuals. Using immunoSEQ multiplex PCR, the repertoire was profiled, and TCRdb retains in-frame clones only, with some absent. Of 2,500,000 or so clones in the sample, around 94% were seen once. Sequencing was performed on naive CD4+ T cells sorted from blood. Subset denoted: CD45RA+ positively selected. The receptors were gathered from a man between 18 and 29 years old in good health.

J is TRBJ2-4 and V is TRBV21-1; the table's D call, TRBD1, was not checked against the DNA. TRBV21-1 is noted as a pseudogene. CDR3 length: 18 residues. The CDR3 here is CASSRETGEDIAKNIQYF. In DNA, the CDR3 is TGTGCCAGCAGCCGAGAGACAGGAGAGGATATAGCCAAAAACATTCAGTACTTC.

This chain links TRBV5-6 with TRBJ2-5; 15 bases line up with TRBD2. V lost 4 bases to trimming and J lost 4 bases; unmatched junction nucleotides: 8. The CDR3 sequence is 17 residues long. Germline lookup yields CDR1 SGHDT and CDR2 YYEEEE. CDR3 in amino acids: CASSPGLAGGVGETQYF. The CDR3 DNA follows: TGTGCCAGCAGCCCGGGACTAGCGGGGGGCGTAGGAGAGACCCAGTACTTC.

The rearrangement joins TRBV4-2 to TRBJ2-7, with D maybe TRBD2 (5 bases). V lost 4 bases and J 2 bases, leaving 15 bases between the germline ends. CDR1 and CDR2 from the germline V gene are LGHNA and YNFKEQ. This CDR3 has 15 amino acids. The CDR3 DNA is TGTGCCAGCAGCCGGGAGAACAGCGCAACCTACGAGCAGTACTTC. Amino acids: CASSRENSATYEQYF.

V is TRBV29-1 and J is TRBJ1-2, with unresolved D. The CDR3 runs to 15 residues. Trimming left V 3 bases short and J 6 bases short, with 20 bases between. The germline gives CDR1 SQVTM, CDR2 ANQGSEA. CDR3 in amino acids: CSVENPLAGVHGYTF. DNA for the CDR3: TGCAGCGTTGAGAACCCCCTGGCCGGGGTTCATGGCTACACCTTC.

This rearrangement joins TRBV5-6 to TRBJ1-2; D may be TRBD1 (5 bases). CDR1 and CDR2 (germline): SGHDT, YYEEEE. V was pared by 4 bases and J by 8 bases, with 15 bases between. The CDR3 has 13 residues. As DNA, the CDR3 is TGTGCCAGCAGCCCGGCGAGGGGCAACGGCTACACCTTC. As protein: CASSPARGNGYTF.

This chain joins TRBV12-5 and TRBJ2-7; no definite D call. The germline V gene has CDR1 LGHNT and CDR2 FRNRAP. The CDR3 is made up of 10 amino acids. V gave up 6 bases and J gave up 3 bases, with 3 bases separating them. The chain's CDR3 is CASGDYEQYF. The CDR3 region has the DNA TGTGCTAGTGGCGACTACGAGCAGTACTTC.

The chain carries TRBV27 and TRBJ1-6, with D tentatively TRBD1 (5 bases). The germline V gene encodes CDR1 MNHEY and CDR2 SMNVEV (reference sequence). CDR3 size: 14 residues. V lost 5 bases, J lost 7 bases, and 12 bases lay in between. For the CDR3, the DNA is TGTGCCAGCAGTCTGGGGACGGAGAATTCACCCCTCCACTTT. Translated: CASSLGTENSPLHF.

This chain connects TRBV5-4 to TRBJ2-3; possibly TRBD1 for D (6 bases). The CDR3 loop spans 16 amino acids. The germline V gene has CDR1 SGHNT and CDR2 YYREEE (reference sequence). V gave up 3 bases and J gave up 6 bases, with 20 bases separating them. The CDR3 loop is CASSYYEGDGRDTQYF. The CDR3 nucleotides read TGTGCCAGCAGCTACTATGAGGGGGACGGACGGGATACGCAGTATTTT.

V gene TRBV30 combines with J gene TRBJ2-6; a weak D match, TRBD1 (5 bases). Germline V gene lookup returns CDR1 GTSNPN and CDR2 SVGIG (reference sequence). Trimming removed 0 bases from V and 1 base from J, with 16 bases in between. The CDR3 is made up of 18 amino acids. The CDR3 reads CAWSVWKGLGSGANVLTF. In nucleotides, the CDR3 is TGTGCCTGGAGTGTTTGGAAGGGGTTGGGGTCTGGGGCCAACGTCCTGACTTTC.

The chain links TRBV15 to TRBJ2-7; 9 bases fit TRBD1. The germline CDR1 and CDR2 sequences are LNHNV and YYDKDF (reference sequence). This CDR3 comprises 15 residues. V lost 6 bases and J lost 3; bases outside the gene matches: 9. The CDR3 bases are TGTGCCACCAGAGGATTCGGACAGGGGTACTACGAGCAGTACTTC. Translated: CATRGFGQGYYEQYF.

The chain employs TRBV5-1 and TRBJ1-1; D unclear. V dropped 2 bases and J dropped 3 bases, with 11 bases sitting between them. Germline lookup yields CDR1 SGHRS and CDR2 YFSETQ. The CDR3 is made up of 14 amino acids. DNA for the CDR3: TGCGCCAGCAGCTTCCGACTTGGGGACACTGAAGCTTTCTTT. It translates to CASSFRLGDTEAFF.

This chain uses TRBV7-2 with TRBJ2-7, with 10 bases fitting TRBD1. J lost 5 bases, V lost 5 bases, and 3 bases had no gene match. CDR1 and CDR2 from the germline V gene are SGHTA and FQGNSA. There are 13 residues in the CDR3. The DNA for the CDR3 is TGTGCCAGCAGCAGACAGGGGGCGAACGAGCAGTACTTC. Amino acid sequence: CASSRQGANEQYF.

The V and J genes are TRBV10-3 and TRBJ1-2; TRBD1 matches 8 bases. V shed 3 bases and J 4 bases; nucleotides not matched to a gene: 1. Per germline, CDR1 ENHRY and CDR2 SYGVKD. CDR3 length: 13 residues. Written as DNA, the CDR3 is TGTGCCATCAGTGATGGGACAGGCTATGGCTACACCTTC. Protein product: CAISDGTGYGYTF.

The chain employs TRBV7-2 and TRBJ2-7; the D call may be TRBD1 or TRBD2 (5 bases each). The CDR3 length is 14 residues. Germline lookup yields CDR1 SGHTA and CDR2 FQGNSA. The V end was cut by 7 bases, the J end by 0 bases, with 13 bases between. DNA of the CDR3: TGTGCCAGCACCTGGGACCGCTACTCCTACGAGCAGTACTTC. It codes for CASTWDRYSYEQYF.

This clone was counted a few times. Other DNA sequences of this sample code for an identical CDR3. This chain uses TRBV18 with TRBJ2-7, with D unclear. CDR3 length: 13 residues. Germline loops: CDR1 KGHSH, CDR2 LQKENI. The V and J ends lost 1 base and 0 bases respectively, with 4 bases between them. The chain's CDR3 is CASSPQSSYEQYF. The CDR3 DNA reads TGTGCCAGCTCACCACAGAGCTCCTACGAGCAGTACTTC.

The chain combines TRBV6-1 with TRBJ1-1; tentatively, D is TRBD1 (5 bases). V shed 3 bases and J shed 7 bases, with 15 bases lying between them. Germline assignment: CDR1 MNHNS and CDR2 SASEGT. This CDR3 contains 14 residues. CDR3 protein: CASSDITPGVEAFF. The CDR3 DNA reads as TGTGCCAGCAGTGACATCACCCCGGGGGTTGAAGCTTTCTTT.

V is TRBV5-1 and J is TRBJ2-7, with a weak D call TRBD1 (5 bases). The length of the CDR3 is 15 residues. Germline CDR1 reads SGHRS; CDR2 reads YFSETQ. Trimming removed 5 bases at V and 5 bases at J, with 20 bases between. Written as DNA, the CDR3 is TGCGCCAGCAGGACAGAACGGCTCTCGCGGCACGAGCAGTACTTC. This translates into CASRTERLSRHEQYF. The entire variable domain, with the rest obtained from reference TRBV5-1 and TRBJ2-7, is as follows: KAGVTQTPRYLIKTRGQQVTLSCSPISGHRSVSWYQQTPGQGLQFLFEYFSETQRNKGNFPGRFSGRQFSNSRSEMNVSTLELGDSALYLCASRTERLSRHEQYFGPGTRLTVT.

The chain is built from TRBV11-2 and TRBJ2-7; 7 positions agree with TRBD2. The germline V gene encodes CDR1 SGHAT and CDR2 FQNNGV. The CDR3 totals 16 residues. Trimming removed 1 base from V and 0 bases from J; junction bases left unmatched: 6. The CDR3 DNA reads TGTGCCAGCAGCTTAGTGCGGGGGAAGAGCTCCTACGAGCAGTACTTC. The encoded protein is CASSLVRGKSSYEQYF.

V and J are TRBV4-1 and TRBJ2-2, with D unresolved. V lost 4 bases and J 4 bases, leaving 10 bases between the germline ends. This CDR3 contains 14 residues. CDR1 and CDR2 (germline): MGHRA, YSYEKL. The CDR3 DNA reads TGCGCCAGCAGCCCCGGACCGCCCACCGGGGAGCTGTTTTTT. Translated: CASSPGPPTGELFF.

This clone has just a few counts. The DNA for the CDR3 is TGTGCCAGTACCGGGGCCGTGTCTCAGCCCCAGCATTTT. Translation gives CASTGAVSQPQHF. The chain couples TRBV19 to TRBJ1-5; possible D gene TRBD1, 5 bases. The CDR3 runs to 13 residues. CDR1 is LNHDA, CDR2 SQIVND, per germline (reference sequence). V was shortened by 7 bases and J by 6 bases, with 13 bases between the two germline ends.